Shown below are 10 T cell receptor beta chains from a single sample sequenced in a study of OX40 agonist ivuxolimab in advanced cancers. Repertoires were generated with immunoSEQ multiplex PCR, while TCRdb's copy carries only in-frame clones and drops some. The table has 60,000 to 85,000 clones, about four fifths seen once. This material consisted of CD4+ or CD8+ T cells sorted from blood, taken in a trial of the OX40 agonist ivuxolimab. All receptors come from an adult with an advanced solid tumor such as melanoma, head and neck, liver or kidney cancer.

Only a few counts were recorded for this clone. The rearrangement uses TRBV11-1 and TRBJ1-1, with D unresolved. This CDR3 contains 13 residues. From germline, CDR1 is SGHAT and CDR2 FQDESV (reference sequence). V was shortened by 1 base and J by 10 bases, with 13 bases between the two germline ends. DNA of the CDR3: TGTGCCAGCAGCTTAGTCGCCCTCCCGCCAGCTTTCTTT. It is translated as CASSLVALPPAFF. The full variable domain, with the rest looked up from reference TRBV11-1 and TRBJ1-1, is EAEVAQSPRYKITEKSQAVAFWCDPISGHATLYWYRQILGQGPELLVQFQDESVVDDSQLPKDRFSAERLKGVDSTLKIQPAELGDSAMYLCASSLVALPPAFFGQGTRLTVV.

The rearrangement links TRBV19 to TRBJ2-7; no definite D call. Looked up from germline, CDR1 is LNHDA and CDR2 is SQIVND (reference sequence). This CDR3 is built from 12 residues. V lost 4 bases and J 6 bases, leaving 10 bases between the germline ends. CDR3 in amino acids: CASSSHLGEQYF. The CDR3 nucleotides are TGTGCCAGTAGTAGTCACTTAGGCGAGCAGTACTTC.

The gene calls are TRBV5-1 and TRBJ2-1; a weak D match, TRBD2 (7 bases). V gave up 2 bases and J gave up 3 bases, with 12 bases separating them. Germline loops: CDR1 SGHRS, CDR2 YFSETQ. The CDR3 spans 15 residues. CDR3 sequence reads: CASSLGGGYYNEQFF. The CDR3 region has the DNA TGCGCCAGCAGCTTAGGCGGGGGCTACTACAATGAGCAGTTCTTC. The variable domain in full, completed from reference TRBV5-1 and TRBJ2-1, reads KAGVTQTPRYLIKTRGQQVTLSCSPISGHRSVSWYQQTPGQGLQFLFEYFSETQRNKGNFPGRFSGRQFSNSRSEMNVSTLELGDSALYLCASSLGGGYYNEQFFGPGTRLTVL.

The chain couples TRBV19 to TRBJ1-1; a possible D gene is TRBD1 (6 bases). Germline CDR1 reads LNHDA; CDR2 reads SQIVND (reference sequence). V was pared by 4 bases and J by 6 bases, with 15 bases between. The CDR3 has 14 amino acids. CDR3 protein: CASSTRVGAAEAFF. In DNA form, the CDR3 reads TGTGCCAGTAGTACCCGCGTGGGGGCGGCTGAAGCTTTCTTT.

This chain links TRBV6-1 with TRBJ1-1; TRBD1 is a possible D gene (5 bases). The CDR3 covers 14 residues. CDR1 is MNHNS and CDR2 is SASEGT in the germline V gene. V was pared by 4 bases and J by 4 bases, with 13 bases between. Written as DNA, the CDR3 is TGTGCCAGCAGTGTGGAGCCAGGGACCACTGAAGCTTTCTTT. It translates to CASSVEPGTTEAFF.

The chain joins TRBV7-4 to TRBJ2-7; TRBD1 might be the D (6 bases). Trimming stripped 4 bases from V and 3 bases from J, with 22 bases between. This CDR3 has 17 amino acids. The germline gives CDR1 SGHVT, CDR2 SQSDAQ. The CDR3 protein is CASSSTLDFPRGYEQYV. CDR3 coding DNA: TGTGCCAGCAGCTCCACTCTGGACTTCCCCAGGGGCTACGAGCAGTACGTC.

This clone was found once. Given a much more abundant clone one base away, this may be a read error. The chain joins TRBV7-9 to TRBJ1-5; no clear D. Trimming removed 5 bases from V and 3 bases from J, with 5 bases in between. The CDR3 is made up of 12 amino acids. The germline gives CDR1 SEHNR, CDR2 FQNEAQ (reference sequence). CDR3 nucleotide sequence: TGTGCCAGCAGCAGGGACAATCAGCCCCAGCATTTT. Translation: CASSRDNQPQHF.

This chain links TRBV5-5 with TRBJ2-6; 9 nucleotides match TRBD1. This CDR3 has 19 residues. Per the germline V gene, CDR1 is SGHKS and CDR2 is YYEKEE (reference sequence). V was pared by 5 bases and J by 0 bases, with 12 bases of the junction left unmatched. The CDR3 DNA reads as TGTGCCAGCAGGGCCCCCGGGACAGGGAAAATCTCTGGGGCCAACGTCCTGACTTTC. This sequence encodes CASRAPGTGKISGANVLTF.

The chain carries TRBV19 and TRBJ2-1, with D perhaps matching TRBD1 or TRBD2 (5 bases each). CDR1 is LNHDA, CDR2 SQIVND, per germline (reference sequence). The V end was cut by 3 bases, the J end by 14 bases, with 14 bases between. The CDR3 is 12 amino acids. The CDR3 bases are TGTGCCAGTAGTATGCGCAACGGGGACGAGTTCTTC. Amino acids: CASSMRNGDEFF.

This clone was seen a handful of times. The chain has TRBV19 and TRBJ1-5; D gene uncertain. Per germline, CDR1 LNHDA and CDR2 SQIVND (reference sequence). V lost 6 bases, J lost 6 bases, and 12 bases lay in between. The CDR3 runs 13 residues. The CDR3, as DNA: TGTGCCAGTAGGACCGAGGGCGGTCAGCCCCAGCATTTT. Translation gives CASRTEGGQPQHF.